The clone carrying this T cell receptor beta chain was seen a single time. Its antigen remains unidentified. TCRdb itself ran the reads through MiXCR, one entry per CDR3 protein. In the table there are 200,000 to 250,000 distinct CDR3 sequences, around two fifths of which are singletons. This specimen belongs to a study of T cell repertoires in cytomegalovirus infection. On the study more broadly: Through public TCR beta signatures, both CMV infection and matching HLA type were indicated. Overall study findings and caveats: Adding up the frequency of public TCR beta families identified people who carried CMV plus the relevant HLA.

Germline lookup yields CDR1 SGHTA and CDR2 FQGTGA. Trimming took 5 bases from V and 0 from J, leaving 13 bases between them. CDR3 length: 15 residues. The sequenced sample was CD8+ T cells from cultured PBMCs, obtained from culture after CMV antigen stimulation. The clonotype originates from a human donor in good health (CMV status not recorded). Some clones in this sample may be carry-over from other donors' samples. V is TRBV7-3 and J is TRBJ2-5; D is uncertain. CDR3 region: CASSPTVGYQETQYF. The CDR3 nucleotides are TGTGCCAGCAGCCCAACCGTGGGGTACCAAGAGACCCAGTACTTC.